This T cell receptor (beta chain) was identified in a study of blood T cells in healthy people across ages. Study details: Capturing about one barcoded beta molecule per two T cells was achieved by template switching.

With 5 bases removed from V and 7 bases from J, the gap between germline ends came to 18 bases. The germline V gene encodes CDR1 SGHTA and CDR2 FQGNSA. The CDR3 loop spans 15 amino acids. This clonotype was found a few times. Through a sample-barcoded 5' primer and a J-beta primer mix, a second PCR was run for about 6 to 12 cycles. TCRdb passed the 5' RACE reads through MiXCR, listing each CDR3 protein once. The sample contains around 580,000 distinct CDR3 sequences, around 48% of which appear only once. The amount of total RNA extracted per sample was at least 5.5 micrograms. The sequence was collected from a man of 80 years or more in good health. This sequence joins TRBV7-2 and TRBJ1-5; possible D gene TRBD1, 5 bases. Material for sequencing was blood. The CDR3 DNA follows: TGTGCCAGCAGCAGGGACCCAGGAGTAGGACAGCCCCAGCATTTT. Translated: CASSRDPGVGQPQHF.